The present T cell receptor (beta chain) was sequenced within a study of sequential checkpoint blockade in melanoma (dated by TCRdb to the late 2010s). With regard to the full study: Patients were randomized 1:1 to first-line nivolumab followed by ipilimumab (arm A) or ipilimumab followed by nivolumab (arm B). Both trial sequences were followed by maintenance nivolumab. TCRbeta immunosequencing was performed on DNA from roughly 91 pretreatment melanoma tumor samples. Matched tumor biopsies were taken from roughly 22 patients before treatment and at week 13, after single-agent nivolumab (arm A) or ipilimumab (arm B). About 82% of the matched tumor biopsy pairs taken before and after treatment were from the same lesion. Here is what the overall study found, with its caveats: Patients with increases in tumor T-cell fraction and clonality by week 13 were approximately 30 times more likely to achieve clinical benefit. Among patients in the nivolumab-first arm (arm A), tumor TIL clonality before treatment was associated with response (P = .04). PD-L1 staining and CD8+ T-cell counts correlated with tumor T-cell fraction and clonality, whereas mutational load did not. Larger, independent patient cohorts are needed to validate the response-prediction model that combines TCR metrics and mutation burden. Within-arm analyses of tumor T-cell fraction were limited by small sample sizes and reduced statistical power.

The table lists this clone with a few counts. Its antigen is unknown. No base qualities exist here, and no much larger clone lies one base off it. Taken with the paper, the label for treatment or condition translates to: randomized to nivolumab then ipilimumab (arm A) or the reverse (arm B). None of the trial patients had been given prior DNA-damaging chemotherapy. CheckMate 064, a randomized, open-label phase II trial of sequential checkpoint blockade, was the source of the samples, all of which came from patients with melanoma. Genomic DNA from formalin-fixed paraffin-embedded (FFPE) tissue samples served as the input for tumor TCR sequencing. CDR1 and CDR2 were assigned from the germline V gene as MDHEN and SYDVKM. V and J lose 0 bases and 2 bases, and a span of 15 bases separates them. The CDR3 runs 17 residues from the cysteine to the phenylalanine. Of all the DNA, just the CDR3 is kept, 51 bases in frame from base 1.

The immunoSEQ Assay was used to immunosequence TCRbeta CDR3 regions from genomic DNA. Before high-throughput sequencing, genomic DNA was amplified using bias-controlled multiplex PCR. For the original study's pipeline: To quantify the absolute abundance of each unique TCRbeta CDR3 region, the sequences were collapsed and filtered. Clonality, defined as 1 minus Pielou's evenness, was calculated using productive rearrangements only. Tumor T-cell fraction was calculated by normalizing TCRbeta template counts to usable DNA, which was estimated from several housekeeping genes. Clones with significantly greater frequencies in on-treatment versus baseline samples were identified using a previously published method. TCRdb's version of the immuneACCESS table is confined to in-frame rearrangements and falls short of the full clone set. An unresolved V gene accounts for under half of the shortfall where checked; the remainder is of unknown origin. That table is the source of V, J and clone size, and D and trimming were worked out from the DNA. For this sample there are 20,000 to 25,000 clones; 27% appear just once. Clones ranked in the top ten supply roughly 6.7% of the sample.

The sequence was obtained from a human donor with melanoma. The sequencing here drew on tumor tissue (inferred from file names), taken from a patient given nivolumab and ipilimumab in sequence. The receptor chain draws on TRBV28 and TRBJ2-3; the D gene is perhaps TRBD2, from 6 matching bases. The nucleotides are TGTGCCAGCAGTTTATGGGGGAGGAATCTTTACACAGATACGCAGTATTTT. This translates into CASSLWGRNLYTDTQYF.